This T cell receptor beta chain was documented in a study of cytomegalovirus exposure and HLA in healthy donors. Points from the study as a whole: The authors enumerated some 160 TCR beta chains as linked to cytomegalovirus. It was reported that the classifier diagnosed cytomegalovirus status with high specificity and sensitivity in both the original and validation cohorts. In vitro assays verified that three CMV-associated chains recognized CMV antigens specifically.

Generated by immunoSEQ multiplex PCR, the TCRdb table keeps only in-frame clones and is missing some. The sample contains over 120,000 clones, roughly 87% of which appear only once. To note about this clone: Its specificity is unknown.

The CDR3 has 15 residues. CDR1 is SGHVS, CDR2 FQNEAQ, per germline. V shed 7 bases, J shed 6 bases, and the junction held 12 bases outside the gene matches. Sequenced input: PBMCs. This clonotype was obtained from a man aged 18 to 30 in good health and CMV-seropositive. The V call is TRBV7-8, the J call TRBJ2-3, with 8 nucleotides matching TRBD1. For the CDR3, the DNA is TGTGCCAGCAACGCAAACAGGGGGATTATGGATACGCAGTATTTT. It specifies CASNANRGIMDTQYF.